These 13 T cell receptor beta chains were all obtained from the same sample, sequenced in a study of T cell clones after liver transplantation. The data were produced by immunoSEQ multiplex PCR, yet TCRdb's version contains in-frame clones alone and is incomplete. Of 25,000 to 35,000 clones in the sample, more than 90% were seen once. Specimen: CD8+ T cells from blood, collected 12 months after liver transplant. Every receptor here comes from a human patient who received a liver transplant. Some T cells may be the graft donor's.

The CDR3 coding sequence is TGTGCCAGCTCACCCGAAGAGGGCGATCAGCCCCAGCATTTT. Protein: CASSPEEGDQPQHF. V and J are TRBV18 and TRBJ1-5; no clear D. V dropped 3 bases and J dropped 5 bases, with 11 bases sitting between them. Germline V gene sequence: CDR1 KGHSH, CDR2 LQKENI. The CDR3 consists of 14 residues.

The rearrangement uses TRBV5-6 and TRBJ2-2, with D hard to call. This CDR3 spans 14 amino acids. Germline loops: CDR1 SGHDT, CDR2 YYEEEE. V was shortened by 0 bases and J by 1 base, with 4 bases between the two germline ends. This chain's CDR3 is CASSLGGNTGELFF. In nucleotides, the CDR3 is TGTGCCAGCAGCTTGGGAGGGAACACCGGGGAGCTGTTTTTT.

The CDR3 loop is CASSLLEGGIYGYTF. CDR3 DNA: TGTGCCAGCAGTTTATTGGAGGGAGGGATCTATGGCTACACCTTC. V gene TRBV27 combines with J gene TRBJ1-2; no clear D gene. Between the trimmed V and J ends, which lost 1 base and 4 bases, there was a span of 13 bases. In germline, CDR1 is MNHEY, CDR2 SMNVEV (reference sequence). This CDR3 spans 15 amino acids.

The rearrangement links TRBV2 to TRBJ2-7; maybe TRBD1 (5 bases). CDR3 length: 14 amino acids. V dropped 5 bases and J dropped 1 base, with 12 bases sitting between them. From germline, CDR1 is SNHLY and CDR2 FYNNEI. The DNA for the CDR3 is TGTGCCAGCAGTTTCCAGGGCGAGTCCTACGAGCAGTACTTC. Translated, it gives CASSFQGESYEQYF.

This clone was seen once. The CDR3 coding sequence is TGTGCCAGCAGCCGCCATACAGGTAACACTGAAGCTTTCTTT. Translating it yields CASSRHTGNTEAFF. J is TRBJ1-1 and V is TRBV6-5, with TRBD1 as a possible D gene (5 bases). From germline, CDR1 is MNHEY and CDR2 SVGAGI. The CDR3 runs to 14 residues. Trimming removed 6 bases from V and 2 bases from J, with 13 bases in between.

The chain combines TRBV30 with TRBJ2-6; D remains unclear. Trimming left V 5 bases short and J 1 base short, with 3 bases between. This CDR3 spans 12 amino acids. From germline, CDR1 is GTSNPN and CDR2 SVGIG (reference sequence). The DNA of the CDR3 is TGTGCCTGGGATTCTGGGGCCAACGTCCTGACTTTC. As protein: CAWDSGANVLTF.

The chain recombines TRBV19 with TRBJ2-1, with D possibly matching TRBD2 (5 bases). V shed 0 bases and J shed 2 bases, with 14 bases lying between them. Germline values: CDR1 LNHDA, CDR2 SQIVND (reference sequence). The CDR3 is made up of 17 amino acids. In nucleotides, the CDR3 is TGTGCCAGTAGTATAGAACTAGGGCCACCACCCTACAATGAGCAGTTCTTC. This sequence encodes CASSIELGPPPYNEQFF.

This chain joins TRBV5-1 and TRBJ1-2; 7 bases are shared with TRBD1. This CDR3 comprises 16 residues. Germline V CDR1 and CDR2: SGHRS, YFSETQ. Trimming cost V 2 bases and J 4 bases; bases outside gene matches: 11. The CDR3 protein is CASSFNARDSFYGYTF. The CDR3, as DNA: TGCGCCAGCAGCTTCAACGCCCGGGACAGCTTCTATGGCTACACCTTC.

This chain connects TRBV5-4 to TRBJ2-1; 12 bases are shared with TRBD2. The J segment lost 3 bases and the V segment lost 3 bases, leaving 7 bases of the junction unmatched. CDR1 and CDR2 from the germline V gene are SGHNT and YYREEE (reference sequence). This CDR3 is built from 17 residues. CDR3 nucleotide sequence: TGTGCCAGCAGCTGGCGACTAGCGGGAGAAGACTACAATGAGCAGTTCTTC. It encodes CASSWRLAGEDYNEQFF.

The V call is TRBV5-1, the J call TRBJ2-1; D is perhaps TRBD2 (6 bases). In germline, CDR1 is SGHRS, CDR2 YFSETQ. The V gene lost 3 bases and the J gene lost 0 bases, with 16 bases spanning the gap. The CDR3 spans 17 residues. The CDR3, as DNA: TGCGCCAGCAGCTGGTGGGCTAGCGTTAGCTCCTACAATGAGCAGTTCTTC. It codes for CASSWWASVSSYNEQFF.

V is TRBV5-6 and J is TRBJ2-3; TRBD2 is a possible D gene (5 bases). Germline V gene sequence: CDR1 SGHDT, CDR2 YYEEEE. Deletions cut 2 bases from V and 4 bases from J, with 14 bases between. The CDR3 is made up of 15 amino acids. DNA of the CDR3: TGTGCCAGCAGCTTTGGGAGCCCCTCGGCAGATACGCAGTATTTT. Its protein is CASSFGSPSADTQYF. Full variable domain (outside the CDR3, taken from reference TRBV5-6 and TRBJ2-3): DAGVTQSPTHLIKTRGQQVTLRCSPKSGHDTVSWYQQALGQGPQFIFQYYEEEERQRGNFPDRFSGHQFPNYSSELNVNALLLGDSALYLCASSFGSPSADTQYFGPGTRLTVL.

The V call is TRBV27, the J call TRBJ2-2; 7 bases match TRBD1. The V gene's germline CDR1 is MNHEY and CDR2 SMNVEV (reference sequence). The CDR3 spans 18 residues. Trimming took 3 bases from V and 5 from J; bases not matched to a gene: 15. The CDR3 region has the DNA TGTGCCAGCAGTTTCGACTATGGACAGGCCCTAGGGACCGGGGAGCTGTTTTTT. As protein: CASSFDYGQALGTGELFF.

The CDR3 protein is CASSNSGGDSYNEQFF. The CDR3 DNA reads as TGTGCCAGCAGCAACTCCGGGGGGGACTCCTACAATGAGCAGTTCTTC. The genes are TRBV27 and TRBJ2-1; 8 bases align to TRBD2. The junction had 7 bases not matched to a gene; V was cut back by 6 bases and J by 0 bases. The CDR3 covers 16 residues. Germline CDR1 MNHEY, CDR2 SMNVEV (reference sequence).